Listed here are 9 T cell receptor beta chains from one sample, sequenced in a study of PD-1 blockade in classical Hodgkin lymphoma. Every patient was affected by relapse after autologous stem cell transplantation, while exposure to brentuximab vedotin was not uniform. The protocol was immunoSEQ multiplex PCR, while the TCRdb copy is restricted to in-frame clones and leaves out a portion. Of roughly 4,500 clones listed, about 64% were seen once; the top ten hold roughly a third. Sample: peripheral blood mononuclear cells (PBMCs), taken at baseline. The receptors originated from a human donor with classical Hodgkin lymphoma.

The chain recombines TRBV27 with TRBJ2-7; 11 nucleotides line up with TRBD1. This CDR3 has 14 residues. V was pared by 8 bases and J by 5 bases, with 8 bases of the junction left unmatched. Per the germline V gene, CDR1 is MNHEY and CDR2 is SMNVEV (reference sequence). The CDR3, as DNA: TGTGCCAGCGAACCACGGACAGGGGGCGACGAGCAGTACTTC. Encoded protein: CASEPRTGGDEQYF.

This clone was observed a few times. CDR3 sequence: CASSISGGANEQFF. The CDR3 nucleotides read TGTGCCAGTAGTATCAGCGGGGGGGCGAATGAGCAGTTCTTC. The gene calls are TRBV19 and TRBJ2-1; 10 nucleotides agree with TRBD2. The V gene's germline CDR1 is LNHDA and CDR2 SQIVND (reference sequence). There are 14 residues in the CDR3. Unmatched junction bases numbered 3, after V lost 3 bases and J lost 7 bases.

The chain combines TRBV4-2 with TRBJ1-4; D may be TRBD1 (5 bases). CDR1 is LGHNA, CDR2 YNFKEQ, per germline. The CDR3 runs to 14 residues. V shed 1 base and J shed 8 bases, with 11 bases lying between them. This CDR3 reads CASSQVAGREKLFF. The CDR3 DNA sequence: TGTGCCAGCAGCCAAGTGGCAGGGCGCGAAAAACTGTTTTTT.

The chain has TRBV19 and TRBJ1-1; unclear D gene. Germline V CDR1 and CDR2: LNHDA, SQIVND (reference sequence). The length of the CDR3 is 14 residues. Trimming removed 7 bases at V and 1 base at J, with 13 bases between. The CDR3 DNA is TGTGCCAGTATCGGAGGGATGGCGAACACTGAAGCTTTCTTT. Its translation: CASIGGMANTEAFF.

This sequence joins TRBV7-8 and TRBJ1-3; D possibly corresponds to TRBD1 (6 bases). Germline V gene sequence: CDR1 SGHVS, CDR2 FQNEAQ. The V gene lost 7 bases and the J gene lost 1 base, with 20 bases spanning the gap. This CDR3 contains 17 residues. CDR3 DNA sequence: TGTGCCAGCACAGAGGGGGAAGGTGCCGCATCTGGAAACACCATATATTTT. It is translated as CASTEGEGAASGNTIYF.

The rearrangement uses TRBV5-1 and TRBJ1-1, with TRBD1 identical over 12 bases. Germline lookup yields CDR1 SGHRS and CDR2 YFSETQ. The length of the CDR3 is 16 residues. J was trimmed by 8 bases and V by 4 bases; bases with no gene match: 12. CDR3 bases: TGCGCCAGCAGCCCCGGGACAGGGGGCCGGCAAGTAGAAGCTTTCTTT. This codes for CASSPGTGGRQVEAFF. Supplemented by reference TRBV5-1 and TRBJ1-1, the full variable domain reads KAGVTQTPRYLIKTRGQQVTLSCSPISGHRSVSWYQQTPGQGLQFLFEYFSETQRNKGNFPGRFSGRQFSNSRSEMNVSTLELGDSALYLCASSPGTGGRQVEAFFGQGTRLTVV.

The V gene is TRBV5-3, the J gene TRBJ1-1; a weak D match, TRBD1 (5 bases). TRBV5-3 falls under the ORF class, with uncertain function. The V end was cut by 8 bases, the J end by 0 bases, with 20 bases between. The CDR3 runs 16 residues. CDR3 DNA sequence: TGTGCCAGCACCCTGAGCACAGGTAACATGAACACTGAAGCTTTCTTT. This translates into CASTLSTGNMNTEAFF.

This clone occurred a few times. Other DNA sequences within the sample encode an identical CDR3. The CDR3 DNA sequence: TGTGCCAGTAGTTTAAGATACAACACTGAAGCTTTCTTT. This codes for CASSLRYNTEAFF. The chain links TRBV19 to TRBJ1-1, with D unclear. The CDR3 has 13 residues. Trimming left V 5 bases short and J 2 bases short, with 9 bases between. Germline CDR1 LNHDA, CDR2 SQIVND (reference sequence).

This sequence joins TRBV19 and TRBJ2-5, with 12 bases that match TRBD2. Per germline, CDR1 LNHDA and CDR2 SQIVND (reference sequence). This CDR3 has 17 residues. After removal of 1 base from V and 5 bases from J, the junction contained 8 bases not matched to a gene. CDR3 protein: CASSIASGGAIRETQYF. For the CDR3, the DNA is TGTGCCAGTAGTATAGCTAGCGGGGGGGCCATACGGGAGACCCAGTACTTC.